The next 16 T cell receptor beta chains were all read from a single sample in a study of CD8+ T cells in alopecia areata. After isolation, RNA underwent reverse transcription to generate cDNA as the sequencing template. Clones were read by immunoSEQ multiplex PCR, and TCRdb kept only the in-frame ones, dropping some. There are about 210,000 clones in the sample; 64% occur only once, and 4.2% lies in the top ten. Sample treatment: oral pan-JAK inhibitor, 5-10 mg twice daily. Specimen: CD4+ T cells sorted from blood, collected at week 4, from a patient treated with tofacitinib. The receptors come from a human donor with alopecia areata.

J is TRBJ1-1 and V is TRBV6-5; D not certain. V gave up 0 bases and J gave up 8 bases, with 10 bases separating them. This CDR3 is built from 13 residues. Germline V gives CDR1 MNHEY, CDR2 SVGAGI. CDR3 loop: CASSYSPAREAFF. The DNA for the CDR3 is TGTGCCAGCAGTTACTCTCCAGCTAGGGAAGCTTTCTTT.

The sample holds a few counts of this clone. The chain links TRBV27 to TRBJ2-1; 9 nucleotides match TRBD1. Germline trimming cut 5 bases from V and 7 bases from J; bases unmatched to any gene: 6. Germline CDR1 is MNHEY and CDR2 is SMNVEV (reference sequence). The CDR3 extends over 14 amino acids. CDR3 sequence (DNA): TGTGCCAGCAGTCTCGGGACAGGGAGAAATGAGCAGTTCTTC. Translated, it gives CASSLGTGRNEQFF.

The V gene is TRBV9, the J gene TRBJ1-5; no clear D gene. The CDR3 has 16 amino acids. The germline gives CDR1 SGDLS, CDR2 YYNGEE. V gave up 0 bases and J gave up 0 bases, with 10 bases separating them. CDR3 protein: CASSVGPSSSNQPQHF. The CDR3 nucleotides read TGTGCCAGCAGCGTAGGACCCAGTTCTAGCAATCAGCCCCAGCATTTT.

This clone was seen only a few times. This rearrangement joins TRBV5-6 to TRBJ2-5; TRBD2 aligns across 10 bases. Germline V gene lookup returns CDR1 SGHDT and CDR2 YYEEEE. This CDR3 region has 17 residues. With 4 bases clipped from V and 5 bases from J, the junction kept 14 bases outside the gene matches. The DNA of the CDR3 is TGTGCCAGCAGCCGAACCGGGACTAGCGCCGGAAGGGAGACCCAGTACTTC. It translates to CASSRTGTSAGRETQYF. The complete variable domain, with remaining parts taken from reference TRBV5-6 and TRBJ2-5, reads DAGVTQSPTHLIKTRGQQVTLRCSPKSGHDTVSWYQQALGQGPQFIFQYYEEEERQRGNFPDRFSGHQFPNYSSELNVNALLLGDSALYLCASSRTGTSAGRETQYFGPGTRLLVL.

V is TRBV5-6 and J is TRBJ2-6; possibly TRBD1 for D (6 bases). The V gene's germline CDR1 is SGHDT and CDR2 YYEEEE. This CDR3 contains 15 residues. V lost 5 bases and J 4 bases, leaving 13 bases between the germline ends. CDR3 sequence: CASRVTGLGANVLTF. The CDR3 region has the DNA TGTGCCAGCAGAGTAACAGGGTTGGGGGCCAACGTCCTGACTTTC. Together with reference TRBV5-6 and TRBJ2-6, the CDR3 gives the full variable domain: DAGVTQSPTHLIKTRGQQVTLRCSPKSGHDTVSWYQQALGQGPQFIFQYYEEEERQRGNFPDRFSGHQFPNYSSELNVNALLLGDSALYLCASRVTGLGANVLTFGAGSRLTVL.

The chain recombines TRBV5-1 with TRBJ2-7, with 11 nucleotides matching TRBD2. J lost 3 bases, V lost 7 bases, and 9 bases had no gene match. The CDR3 sequence is 15 residues long. Germline CDR1 reads SGHRS; CDR2 reads YFSETQ. CDR3 nucleotides: TGCGCCAGCGGCACTAGCGGGGGTCCTTTCTACGAGCAGTACTTC. It specifies CASGTSGGPFYEQYF.

The CDR3 region is CASSQSSWDRNTGELFF. The CDR3 nucleotides read TGTGCCAGCAGCCAATCATCTTGGGACAGGAACACCGGGGAGCTGTTTTTT. V gene TRBV4-2 combines with J gene TRBJ2-2; 7 nucleotides line up with TRBD1. J was trimmed by 1 base and V by 2 bases; bases with no gene match: 7. The germline CDR1 and CDR2 sequences are LGHNA and YNFKEQ. The CDR3 loop spans 17 amino acids.

This clone was counted only a few times. A junction boundary mismatches the germline segment, possibly from a read error. V is TRBV11-2 and J is TRBJ1-2, with D possibly matching TRBD1 (6 bases). Germline CDR1 reads SGHAT; CDR2 reads FQNNGV. The CDR3 is 11 residues long. CDR3 sequence (DNA): TGTGCCAGCAGCACTAGAGGACAGTTCGGGTTC. The encoded protein is CASSTRGQFGF.

The chain carries TRBV2 and TRBJ2-7; D perhaps matches TRBD1 (5 bases). In germline, CDR1 is SNHLY, CDR2 FYNNEI. CDR3 size: 14 residues. V dropped 1 base and J dropped 4 bases, with 11 bases sitting between them. This CDR3 reads CASSEGGQGYEQYF. In nucleotides, the CDR3 is TGTGCCAGCAGTGAAGGGGGCCAGGGATACGAGCAGTACTTC. Full variable domain (remainder filled in from reference TRBV2 and TRBJ2-7): EPEVTQTPSHQVTQMGQEVILRCVPISNHLYFYWYRQILGQKVEFLVSFYNNEISEKSEIFDDQFSVERPDGSNFTLKIRSTKLEDSAMYFCASSEGGQGYEQYFGPGTRLTVT.

The genes are TRBV5-6 and TRBJ2-3; D gene unclear. CDR1 SGHDT and CDR2 YYEEEE come from the germline V gene. CDR3 length equals 16 residues. V lost 4 bases and J lost 4, with 19 bases in between. The CDR3 here is CASSVRVDPSSDTQYF. CDR3 bases: TGTGCCAGCAGCGTCCGGGTCGACCCGTCTTCAGATACGCAGTATTTT. Full variable domain (rest looked up from reference TRBV5-6 and TRBJ2-3): DAGVTQSPTHLIKTRGQQVTLRCSPKSGHDTVSWYQQALGQGPQFIFQYYEEEERQRGNFPDRFSGHQFPNYSSELNVNALLLGDSALYLCASSVRVDPSSDTQYFGPGTRLTVL.

The chain uses TRBV7-2 and TRBJ1-6; D possibly corresponds to TRBD1 (6 bases). The CDR3 consists of 13 residues. In germline, CDR1 is SGHTA, CDR2 FQGNSA. Trimming took 3 bases from V and 10 from J, leaving 10 bases between them. As DNA, the CDR3 is TGTGCCAGCAGCTTTCCGGGGGGCTCACCCCTCCACTTT. Its protein is CASSFPGGSPLHF.

This chain joins TRBV9 and TRBJ2-2, with TRBD2 matching 8 bases. In germline, CDR1 is SGDLS, CDR2 YYNGEE. The junction had 2 bases not matched to a gene; V was cut back by 0 bases and J by 1 base. This CDR3 comprises 16 residues. The CDR3 region is CASSVASGGNTGELFF. In DNA, the CDR3 is TGTGCCAGCAGCGTAGCAAGCGGGGGGAACACCGGGGAGCTGTTTTTT.

The chain employs TRBV6-5 and TRBJ1-6, with 9 bases matching TRBD1. Per germline, CDR1 MNHEY and CDR2 SVGAGI. The length of the CDR3 is 14 residues. Trimming took 5 bases from V and 8 from J; bases not matched to a gene: 4. The CDR3 DNA is TGTGCCAGCAGTAGGACAGGGGAGGATTCACCCCTCCACTTT. This gives the protein CASSRTGEDSPLHF.

The V and J genes are TRBV9 and TRBJ2-3; D uncertain. Trimming took off 3 bases at V and 2 bases at J, with 7 bases between the two ends. Germline CDR1 reads SGDLS; CDR2 reads YYNGEE. The CDR3 loop spans 13 amino acids. This chain's CDR3 is CASSGSITDTQYF. CDR3 DNA: TGTGCCAGCAGCGGTTCGATCACAGATACGCAGTATTTT.

This chain joins TRBV15 and TRBJ1-4; D remains unclear. Germline values: CDR1 LNHNV, CDR2 YYDKDF (reference sequence). The CDR3 contains 13 residues. Trimming shortened V by 5 bases and J by 7 bases, and 11 bases separated the two germline ends. The CDR3 nucleotides read TGTGCCACCAGCGTCCGTCCGGGTGAAAAACTGTTTTTT. It yields the protein CATSVRPGEKLFF.

This clone occurred a few times. As DNA, the CDR3 is TGTGCCAGCAGCGGCGGGGAGACCCAGTACTTC. It codes for CASSGGETQYF. V is TRBV11-2 and J is TRBJ2-5; weak D call: TRBD2 (5 bases). V lost 5 bases and J 5 bases, leaving 6 bases between the germline ends. The length of the CDR3 is 11 residues. In germline, CDR1 is SGHAT, CDR2 FQNNGV.